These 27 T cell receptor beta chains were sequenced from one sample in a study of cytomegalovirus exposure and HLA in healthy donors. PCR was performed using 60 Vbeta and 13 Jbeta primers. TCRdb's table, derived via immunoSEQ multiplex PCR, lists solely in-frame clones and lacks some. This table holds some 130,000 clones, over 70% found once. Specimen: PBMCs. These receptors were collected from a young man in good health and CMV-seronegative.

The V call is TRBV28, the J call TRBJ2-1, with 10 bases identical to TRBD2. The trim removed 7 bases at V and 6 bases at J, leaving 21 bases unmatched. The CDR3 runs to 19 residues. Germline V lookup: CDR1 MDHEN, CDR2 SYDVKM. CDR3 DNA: TGTGCCAGCAACTCAAGGGTGAACGAACTAGCGGGAAGAGGCAATGAGCAGTTCTTC. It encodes CASNSRVNELAGRGNEQFF.

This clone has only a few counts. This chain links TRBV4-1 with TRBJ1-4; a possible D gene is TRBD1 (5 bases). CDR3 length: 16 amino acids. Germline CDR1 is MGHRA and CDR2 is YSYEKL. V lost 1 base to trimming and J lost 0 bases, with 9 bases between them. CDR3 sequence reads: CASSQGTLATNEKLFF. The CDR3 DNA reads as TGCGCCAGCAGCCAAGGGACATTAGCAACTAATGAAAAACTGTTTTTT.

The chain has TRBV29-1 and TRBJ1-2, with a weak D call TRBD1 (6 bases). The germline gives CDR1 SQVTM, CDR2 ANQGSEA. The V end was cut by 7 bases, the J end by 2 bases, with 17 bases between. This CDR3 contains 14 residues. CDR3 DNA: TGCAGCGCTGCGTCGCCAGGGGCGAACTATGGCTACACCTTC. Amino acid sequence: CSAASPGANYGYTF.

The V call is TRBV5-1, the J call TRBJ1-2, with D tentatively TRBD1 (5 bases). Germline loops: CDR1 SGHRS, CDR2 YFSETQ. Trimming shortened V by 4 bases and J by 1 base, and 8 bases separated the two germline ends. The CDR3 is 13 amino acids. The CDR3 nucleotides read TGCGCCAGCAGCATGACAGTTAACTATGGCTACACCTTC. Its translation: CASSMTVNYGYTF.

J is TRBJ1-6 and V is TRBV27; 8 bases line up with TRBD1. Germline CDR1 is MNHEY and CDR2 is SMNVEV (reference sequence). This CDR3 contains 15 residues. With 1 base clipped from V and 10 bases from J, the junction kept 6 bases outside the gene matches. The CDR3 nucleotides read TGTGCCAGCAGTTTATATCAGGGGGCAGACTCACCCCTCCACTTT. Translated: CASSLYQGADSPLHF.

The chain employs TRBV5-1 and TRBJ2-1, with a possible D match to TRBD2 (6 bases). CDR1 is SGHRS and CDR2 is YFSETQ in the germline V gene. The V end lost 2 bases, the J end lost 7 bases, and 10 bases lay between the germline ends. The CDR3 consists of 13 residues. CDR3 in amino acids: CASSFPGENEQFF. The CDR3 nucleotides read TGCGCCAGCAGCTTTCCGGGGGAGAATGAGCAGTTCTTC.

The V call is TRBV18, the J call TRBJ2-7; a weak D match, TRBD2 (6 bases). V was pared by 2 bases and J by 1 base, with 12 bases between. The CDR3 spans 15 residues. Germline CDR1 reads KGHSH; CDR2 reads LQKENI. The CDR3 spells CASSPGPGVSYEQYF. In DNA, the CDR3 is TGTGCCAGCTCACCAGGGCCGGGGGTTTCCTACGAGCAGTACTTC.

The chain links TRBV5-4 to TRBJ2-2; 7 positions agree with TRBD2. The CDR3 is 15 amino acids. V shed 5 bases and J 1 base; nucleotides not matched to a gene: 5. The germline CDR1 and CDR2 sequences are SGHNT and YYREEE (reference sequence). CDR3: CASRLAVGNTGELFF. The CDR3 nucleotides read TGTGCCAGCAGGCTAGCGGTGGGGAACACCGGGGAGCTGTTTTTT.

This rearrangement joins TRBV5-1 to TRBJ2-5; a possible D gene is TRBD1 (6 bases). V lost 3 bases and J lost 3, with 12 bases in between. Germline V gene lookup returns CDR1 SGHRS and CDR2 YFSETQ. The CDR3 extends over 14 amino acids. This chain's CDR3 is CASSSQQGEETQYF. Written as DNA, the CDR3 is TGCGCCAGCAGCTCACAACAGGGCGAAGAGACCCAGTACTTC. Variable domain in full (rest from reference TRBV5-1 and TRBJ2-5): KAGVTQTPRYLIKTRGQQVTLSCSPISGHRSVSWYQQTPGQGLQFLFEYFSETQRNKGNFPGRFSGRQFSNSRSEMNVSTLELGDSALYLCASSSQQGEETQYFGPGTRLLVL.

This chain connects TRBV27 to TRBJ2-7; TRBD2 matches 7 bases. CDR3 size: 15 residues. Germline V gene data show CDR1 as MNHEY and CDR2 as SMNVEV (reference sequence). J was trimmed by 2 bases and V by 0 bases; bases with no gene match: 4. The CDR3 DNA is TGTGCCAGCAGTTTATCCGCGGGAGACCCCTACGAGCAGTACTTC. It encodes CASSLSAGDPYEQYF.

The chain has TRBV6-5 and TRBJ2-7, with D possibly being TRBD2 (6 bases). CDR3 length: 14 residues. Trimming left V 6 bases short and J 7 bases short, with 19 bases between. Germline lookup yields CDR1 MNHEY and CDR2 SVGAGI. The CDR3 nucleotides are TGTGCCAGCAGGATCCGGGACCACGGGGGTGAGCAGTACTTC. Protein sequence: CASRIRDHGGEQYF.

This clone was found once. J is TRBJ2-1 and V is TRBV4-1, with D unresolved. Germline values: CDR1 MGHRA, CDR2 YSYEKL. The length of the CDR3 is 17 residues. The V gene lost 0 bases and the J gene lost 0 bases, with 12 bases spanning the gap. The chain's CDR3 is CASSQEAPPSSYNEQFF. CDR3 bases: TGCGCCAGCAGCCAAGAAGCCCCGCCAAGCTCCTACAATGAGCAGTTCTTC.

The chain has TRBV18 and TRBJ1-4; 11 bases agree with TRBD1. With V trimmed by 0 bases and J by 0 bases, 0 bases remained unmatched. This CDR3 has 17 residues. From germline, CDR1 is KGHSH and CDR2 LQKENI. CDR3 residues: CASSPPGQGATNEKLFF. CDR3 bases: TGTGCCAGCTCACCACCGGGACAGGGGGCAACTAATGAAAAACTGTTTTTT.

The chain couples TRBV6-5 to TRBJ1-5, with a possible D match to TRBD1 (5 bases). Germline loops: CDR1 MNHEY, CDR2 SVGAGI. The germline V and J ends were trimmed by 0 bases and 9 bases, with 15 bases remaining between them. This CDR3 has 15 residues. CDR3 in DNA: TGTGCCAGCAGTTACTCAGAGGGGTCGGGGGGGCCCCAGCATTTT. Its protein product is CASSYSEGSGGPQHF.

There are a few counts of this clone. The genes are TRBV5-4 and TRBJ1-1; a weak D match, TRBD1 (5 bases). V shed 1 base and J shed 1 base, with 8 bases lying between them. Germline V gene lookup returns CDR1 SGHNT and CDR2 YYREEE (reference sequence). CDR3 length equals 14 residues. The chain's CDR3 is CASSLQTANTEAFF. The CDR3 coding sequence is TGTGCCAGCAGCTTGCAGACAGCGAACACTGAAGCTTTCTTT.

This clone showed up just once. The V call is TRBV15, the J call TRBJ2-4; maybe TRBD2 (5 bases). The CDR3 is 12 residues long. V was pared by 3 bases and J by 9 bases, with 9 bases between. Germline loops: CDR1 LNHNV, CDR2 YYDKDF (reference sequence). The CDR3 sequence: CATSRDRGIQYF. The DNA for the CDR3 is TGTGCCACCAGCAGGGACCGGGGCATTCAGTACTTC.

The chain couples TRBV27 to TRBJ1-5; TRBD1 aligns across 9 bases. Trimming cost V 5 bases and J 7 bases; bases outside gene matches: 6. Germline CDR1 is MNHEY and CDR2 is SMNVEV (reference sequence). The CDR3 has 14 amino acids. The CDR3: CASSLQGAGQPQHF. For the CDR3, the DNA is TGTGCCAGCAGTCTACAGGGGGCGGGACAGCCCCAGCATTTT.

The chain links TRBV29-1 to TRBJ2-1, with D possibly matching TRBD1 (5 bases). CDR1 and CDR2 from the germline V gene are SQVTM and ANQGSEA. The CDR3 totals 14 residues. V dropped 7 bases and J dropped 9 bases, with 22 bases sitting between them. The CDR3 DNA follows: TGCAGCGCCCCCCGGGCGCACCAAAGGGGTGAGCAGTTCTTC. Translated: CSAPRAHQRGEQFF.

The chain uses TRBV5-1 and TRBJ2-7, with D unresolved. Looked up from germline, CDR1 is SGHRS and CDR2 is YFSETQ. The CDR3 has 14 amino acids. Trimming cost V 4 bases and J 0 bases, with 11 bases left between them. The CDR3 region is CASSLLTVSYEQYF. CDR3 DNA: TGCGCCAGCAGCCTTCTTACAGTCTCCTACGAGCAGTACTTC.

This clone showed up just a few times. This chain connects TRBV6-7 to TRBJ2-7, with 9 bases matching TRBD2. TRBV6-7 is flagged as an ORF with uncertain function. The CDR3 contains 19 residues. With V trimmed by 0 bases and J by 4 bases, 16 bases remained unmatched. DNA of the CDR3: TGTGCCAGCAGTTACTCGAAGTGCGGCAGGAGCGGGAGGTCGTACGAGCAGTACTTC. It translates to CASSYSKCGRSGRSYEQYF.

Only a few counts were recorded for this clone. The DNA for the CDR3 is TGTGCCAGCAGTTACTCAACAGGGGGAGTTGAAAAACTGTTTTTT. It codes for CASSYSTGGVEKLFF. V and J are TRBV6-5 and TRBJ1-4, with TRBD1 matching over 8 bases. Germline lookup yields CDR1 MNHEY and CDR2 SVGAGI. The CDR3 runs 15 residues. V dropped 0 bases and J dropped 7; count of bases not matched to a gene: 4.

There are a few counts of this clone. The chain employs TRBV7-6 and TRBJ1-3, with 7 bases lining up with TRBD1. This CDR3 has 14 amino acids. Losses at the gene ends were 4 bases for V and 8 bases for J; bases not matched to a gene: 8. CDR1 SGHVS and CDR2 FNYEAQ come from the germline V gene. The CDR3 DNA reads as TGTGCCAGCAGCTACGGACAGGTTGGGGACACCATATATTTT. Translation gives CASSYGQVGDTIYF.

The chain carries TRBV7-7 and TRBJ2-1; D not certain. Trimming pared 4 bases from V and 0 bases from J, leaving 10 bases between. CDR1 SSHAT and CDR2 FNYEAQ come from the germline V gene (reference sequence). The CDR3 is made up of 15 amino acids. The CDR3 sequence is CASSSDRGSYNEQFF. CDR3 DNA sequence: TGTGCCAGCAGCTCCGACCGCGGCTCCTACAATGAGCAGTTCTTC.

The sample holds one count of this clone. The CDR3 DNA sequence: TGCGCCAGCAGCTGGACAGGGGGCACTGAAGCTTTCTTT. Amino acid sequence: CASSWTGGTEAFF. V and J are TRBV5-1 and TRBJ1-1; 10 nucleotides line up with TRBD1. Looked up from germline, CDR1 is SGHRS and CDR2 is YFSETQ. V shed 3 bases and J 4 bases; nucleotides not matched to a gene: 0. CDR3 length equals 13 residues.

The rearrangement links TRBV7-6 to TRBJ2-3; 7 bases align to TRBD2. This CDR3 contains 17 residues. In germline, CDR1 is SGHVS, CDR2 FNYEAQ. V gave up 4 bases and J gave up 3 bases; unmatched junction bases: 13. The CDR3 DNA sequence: TGTGCCAGCAGCTCCTTAGCGGGTGGAGGCGGGACAGATACGCAGTATTTT. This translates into CASSSLAGGGGTDTQYF.

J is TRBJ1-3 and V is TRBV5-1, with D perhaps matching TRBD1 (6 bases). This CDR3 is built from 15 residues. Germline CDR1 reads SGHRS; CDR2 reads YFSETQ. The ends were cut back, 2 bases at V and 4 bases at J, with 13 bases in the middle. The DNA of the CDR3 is TGCGCCAGCAGCTTTACAGGGTCCGGGGGAAACACCATATATTTT. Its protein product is CASSFTGSGGNTIYF.

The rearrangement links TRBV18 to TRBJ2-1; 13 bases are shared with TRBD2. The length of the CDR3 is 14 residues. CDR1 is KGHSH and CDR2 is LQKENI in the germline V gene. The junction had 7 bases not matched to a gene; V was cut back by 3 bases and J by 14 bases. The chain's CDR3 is CASSPPGLAGFEFF. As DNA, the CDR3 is TGTGCCAGCTCACCTCCGGGACTAGCGGGGTTTGAGTTCTTC.